The present T cell receptor (beta chain) was sequenced within a study of cytomegalovirus exposure and HLA in healthy donors. PCR primers comprised 60 Vbeta and 13 Jbeta primers. How the authors handled the data: In a later analysis, the count reached some 73 million unique TCR beta chains, with around 10 million shared. Profiling relied on immunoSEQ multiplex PCR, and the TCRdb table lists in-frame clones only, not all of them. V and J calls and clone size come straight from that table; D and trimming were deduced from the DNA. In the table there are some 70,000 clones, roughly two thirds of which are singletons. The V and J ends lost 2 bases and 4 bases, in that order; junction bases with no gene match: 2. CDR1 SGHRS and CDR2 YFSETQ come from the germline V gene. The CDR3 totals 14 residues. This clone was counted a single time.

The TCR comes from a woman in her forties or fifties in good health and CMV-seronegative. This chain connects TRBV5-1 to TRBJ2-7; 11 nucleotides match TRBD2. The specimen sequenced was PBMCs. CDR3 DNA sequence: TGCGCCAGCAGCTTAACTAGCGGGGGATACGAGCAGTACTTC. It specifies CASSLTSGGYEQYF.